This T cell receptor (beta chain) was recovered during a study of blood T cell repertoires in COVID-19. Germline V gene sequence: CDR1 SGHKS, CDR2 YYEKEE (reference sequence). CDR3 length: 16 residues. With V trimmed by 3 bases and J by 11 bases, 16 bases remained unmatched. The table came from immunoSEQ multiplex PCR; TCRdb's copy has only in-frame clones and leaves some out. Among 65,000 to 90,000 clones listed, roughly 85% were seen once. This TCR came from a human donor in a cohort sampled during active COVID-19. The sequencing sample was made of peripheral blood. V and J are TRBV5-5 and TRBJ1-1; 10 bases line up with TRBD1. CDR3 bases: TGTGCCAGCAGCTACAATGACAGGGGGCCTTTTATCGGCGCTTTCTTT. Translated: CASSYNDRGPFIGAFF. The variable domain in full, with the rest retrieved from reference TRBV5-5 and TRBJ1-1, is DAGVTQSPTHLIKTRGQQVTLRCSPISGHKSVSWYQQVLGQGPQFIFQYYEKEERGRGNFPDRFSARQFPNYSSELNVNALLLGDSALYLCASSYNDRGPFIGAFFGQGTRLTVV.